The clone carrying this TCR beta chain has ten or more counts. Its antigen remains unidentified. The read ends 3 residues before the CDR3 terminus; that terminus is restored from the germline J gene. Libraries were prepared by immunoSEQ multiplex PCR; TCRdb keeps only in-frame clonotypes and omits some of them. In total the sample includes under 65,000 clones, none of them seen once. Germline trimming cut 1 base from V and 1 base from J; bases unmatched to any gene: 2. Germline CDR1 reads LNHDA; CDR2 reads SQIVND (reference sequence). The length of the CDR3 is 15 residues. This entry comes from a study of T cell clonality in common variable immunodeficiency. Study-wide results and caveats: CVID subjects had higher TCRbeta clonality than healthy controls, most marked in about a third.

Sequencing was done on a sample of peripheral blood mononuclear cells. The gene calls are TRBV19 and TRBJ2-3, with 7 bases that match TRBD2. The source is a person aged 18-70 years in good health. The CDR3 DNA, read in part, is TGTGCCAGTAGTATAGCGCTAGCGGGCACAGATACG. It specifies CASSIALAGTDT. The whole CDR3 protein is CASSIALAGTDTQYF.